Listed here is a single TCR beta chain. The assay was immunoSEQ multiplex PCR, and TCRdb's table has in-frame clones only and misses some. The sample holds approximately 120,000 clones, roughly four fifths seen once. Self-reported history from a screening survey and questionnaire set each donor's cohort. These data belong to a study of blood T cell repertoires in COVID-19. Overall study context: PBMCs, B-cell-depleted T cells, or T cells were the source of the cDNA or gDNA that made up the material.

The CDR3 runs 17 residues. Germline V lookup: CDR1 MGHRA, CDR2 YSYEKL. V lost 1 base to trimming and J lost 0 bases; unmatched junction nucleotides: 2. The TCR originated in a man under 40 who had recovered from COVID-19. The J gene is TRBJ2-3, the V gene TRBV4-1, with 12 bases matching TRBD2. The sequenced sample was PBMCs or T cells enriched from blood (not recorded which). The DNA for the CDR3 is TGCGCCAGCAGCCAAGCCGGGACTAGCGGGAGCACAGATACGCAGTATTTT. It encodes CASSQAGTSGSTDTQYF.